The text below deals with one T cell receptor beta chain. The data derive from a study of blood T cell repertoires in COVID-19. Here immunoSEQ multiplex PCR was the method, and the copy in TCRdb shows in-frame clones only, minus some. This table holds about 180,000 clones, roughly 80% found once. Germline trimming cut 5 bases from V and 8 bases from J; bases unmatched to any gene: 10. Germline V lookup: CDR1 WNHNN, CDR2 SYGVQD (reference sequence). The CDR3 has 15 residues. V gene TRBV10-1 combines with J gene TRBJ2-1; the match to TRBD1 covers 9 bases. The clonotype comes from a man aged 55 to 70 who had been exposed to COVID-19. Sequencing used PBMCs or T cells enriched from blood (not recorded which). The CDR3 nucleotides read TGCGCCAGCAGTCTTAGGACAGGGGTTCGCGATGAGCAGTTCTTC. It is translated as CASSLRTGVRDEQFF.